Sequencing of this TCR beta chain was carried out in a study of blood T cell repertoires in COVID-19. The wider study: From the United States, Italy and Spain came samples of acute and convalescent COVID-19.

The CDR3 has 13 residues. The germline V gene encodes CDR1 MGHRA and CDR2 YSYEKL. V dropped 0 bases and J dropped 6 bases, with 6 bases sitting between them. Self-reported history from a screening survey and questionnaire set each donor's cohort. In the original processing: It was from reference gene primer amplification that nucleated cell counts were estimated. The data were produced by immunoSEQ multiplex PCR, yet TCRdb's version contains in-frame clones alone and is incomplete. The DNA was the basis for D and trimming; V, J and clone size are from that table. The data hold around 380,000 clones, with more than 70% observed a single time.

The sequenced material came from PBMCs or T cells enriched from blood (not recorded which). The J gene is TRBJ1-5, the V gene TRBV4-1, with D hard to call. This TCR was recovered from a young man who had recovered from COVID-19. The chain's CDR3 is CASSQEYLQPQHF. CDR3 DNA: TGCGCCAGCAGCCAAGAATATCTTCAGCCCCAGCATTTT.